Here is one T cell receptor beta chain with its context. In the authors' methods: Estimates of nucleated cell counts were drawn from the amplification of reference gene primers. Only in-frame clones appear in the TCRdb table, and some are missing; sequencing was by immunoSEQ multiplex PCR. V and J calls plus clone size are reproduced from that table; the DNA served to infer D and trimming. The sample lists around 300,000 clones, about nine tenths occurring once. This entry is derived from a study of blood T cell repertoires in COVID-19. The wider study: Samples came from the United States, Italy and Spain, spanning acute and convalescent COVID-19. T cells, B-cell-depleted T cells, or PBMCs provided the cDNA or gDNA that served as material.

J gave up 0 bases and V 3 bases, and 11 bases lay outside the gene matches. Germline V gene data show CDR1 as KGHSH and CDR2 as LQKENI. This CDR3 comprises 18 residues. The sample comprised peripheral blood. This clonotype originated in a woman aged 35 to 49 who had recovered from COVID-19. This chain uses TRBV18 with TRBJ2-3; 8 nucleotides match TRBD2. CDR3: CASSPPGGSGDSTDTQYF. Here the CDR3 DNA reads TGTGCCAGCTCACCTCCGGGTGGTAGCGGGGATAGCACAGATACGCAGTATTTT.